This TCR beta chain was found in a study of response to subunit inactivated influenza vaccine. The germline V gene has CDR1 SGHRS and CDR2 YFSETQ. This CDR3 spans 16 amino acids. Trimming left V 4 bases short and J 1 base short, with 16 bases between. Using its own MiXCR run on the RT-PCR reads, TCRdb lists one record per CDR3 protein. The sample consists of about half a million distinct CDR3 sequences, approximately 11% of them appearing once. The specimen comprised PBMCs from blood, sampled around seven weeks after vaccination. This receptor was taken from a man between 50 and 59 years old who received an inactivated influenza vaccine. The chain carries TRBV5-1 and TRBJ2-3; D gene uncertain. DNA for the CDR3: TGCGCCAGCAGCCCTGGACCGGTTACCGGCACAGATACGCAGTATTTT. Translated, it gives CASSPGPVTGTDTQYF.